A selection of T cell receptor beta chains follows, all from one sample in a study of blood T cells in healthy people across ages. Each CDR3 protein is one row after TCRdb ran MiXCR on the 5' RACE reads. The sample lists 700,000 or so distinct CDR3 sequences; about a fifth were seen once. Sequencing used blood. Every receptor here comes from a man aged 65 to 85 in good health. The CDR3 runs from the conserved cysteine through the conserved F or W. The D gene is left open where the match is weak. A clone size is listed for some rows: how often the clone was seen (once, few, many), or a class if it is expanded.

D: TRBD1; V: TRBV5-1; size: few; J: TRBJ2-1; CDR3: CASSLEGTGDNEQFF; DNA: TGCGCCAGCAGCTTGGAAGGGACAGGGGACAATGAGCAGTTCTTC
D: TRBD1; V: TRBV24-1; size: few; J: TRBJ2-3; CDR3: CATSDTSTGGFTDTQYF; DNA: TGTGCCACCAGTGACACCAGTACAGGGGGGTTCACAGATACGCAGTATTTT
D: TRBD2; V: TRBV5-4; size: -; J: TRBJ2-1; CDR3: CASSLSSGTYNEQFF; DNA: TGTGCCAGCAGCTTGAGTAGCGGGACCTACAATGAGCAGTTCTTC
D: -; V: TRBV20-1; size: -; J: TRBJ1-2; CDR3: CSAGKGMGYGYTF; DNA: TGCAGTGCGGGGAAAGGTATGGGCTATGGCTACACCTTC
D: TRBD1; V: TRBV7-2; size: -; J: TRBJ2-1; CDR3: CASSSVETGFNEQFF; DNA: TGTGCCAGCAGCTCAGTCGAGACAGGGTTTAATGAGCAGTTCTTC
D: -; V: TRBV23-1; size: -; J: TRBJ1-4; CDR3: CASSHLLRARRSTNEKLFF; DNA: TGCGCCAGCAGTCACCTCCTTAGAGCCCGACGGTCAACTAATGAAAAACTGTTTTTT
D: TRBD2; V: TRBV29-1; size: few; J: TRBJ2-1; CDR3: CSVGRGSGGYNEQFF; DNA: TGCAGCGTCGGCCGTGGTAGCGGGGGGTACAATGAGCAGTTCTTC
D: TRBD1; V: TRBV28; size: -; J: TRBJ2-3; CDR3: CASGETGGTGTQYF; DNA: TGTGCCAGCGGCGAAACAGGGGGGACAGGTACGCAGTATTTT
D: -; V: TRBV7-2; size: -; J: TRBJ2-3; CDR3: CASSLLAGPSTDTQYF; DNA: TGTGCCAGCAGCTTGCTGGCAGGGCCTAGCACAGATACGCAGTATTTT
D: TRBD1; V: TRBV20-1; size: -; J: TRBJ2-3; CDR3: CSLRTGGQDTQYF; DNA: TGCAGCCTACGGACAGGGGGACAAGATACGCAGTATTTT
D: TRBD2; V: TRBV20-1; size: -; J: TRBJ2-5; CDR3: CSATVSGAFQETQYF; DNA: TGCAGTGCTACCGTTAGCGGGGCATTCCAAGAGACCCAGTACTTC
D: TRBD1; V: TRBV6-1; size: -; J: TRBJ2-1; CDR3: CASSNPGQASYNEQFF; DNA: TGTGCCAGCAGTAATCCGGGACAGGCCTCCTACAATGAGCAGTTCTTC
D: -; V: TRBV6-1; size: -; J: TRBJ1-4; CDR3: CASRSKGGEKLFF; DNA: TGTGCCAGCAGGAGCAAAGGAGGGGAAAAACTGTTTTTT
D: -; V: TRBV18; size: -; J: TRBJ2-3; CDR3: CASSQRYDTQYF; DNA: TGTGCCAGCTCACAACGTTATGATACGCAGTATTTT
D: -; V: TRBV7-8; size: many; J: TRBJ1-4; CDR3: CASSSNRATNEKLFF; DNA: TGTGCCAGCAGCTCGAACAGGGCAACTAATGAAAAACTGTTTTTT
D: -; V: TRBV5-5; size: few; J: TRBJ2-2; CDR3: CASRTQEGNTGELFF; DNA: TGTGCCAGCAGAACACAGGAGGGGAACACCGGGGAGCTGTTTTTT
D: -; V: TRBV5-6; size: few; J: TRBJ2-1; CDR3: CASSLVGGPKGEQFF; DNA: TGTGCCAGCAGCTTGGTTGGGGGGCCGAAGGGGGAGCAGTTCTTC
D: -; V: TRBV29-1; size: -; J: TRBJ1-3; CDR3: CSVAQFTGNTIYF; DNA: TGCAGCGTTGCCCAGTTTACTGGAAACACCATATATTTT
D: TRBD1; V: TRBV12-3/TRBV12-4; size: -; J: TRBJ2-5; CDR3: CASSPGGFKETQYF; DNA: TGTGCCAGCAGTCCAGGGGGCTTTAAGGAGACCCAGTACTTC
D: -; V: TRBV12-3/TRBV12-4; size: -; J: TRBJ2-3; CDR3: CASSPTNTQYF; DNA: TGTGCCAGCAGTCCAACTAATACGCAGTATTTT
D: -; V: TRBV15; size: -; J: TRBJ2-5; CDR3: CATSRWNPYQETQYF; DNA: TGTGCCACCAGCAGATGGAATCCGTACCAAGAGACCCAGTACTTC
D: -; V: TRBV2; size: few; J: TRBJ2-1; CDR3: CASRETERGEQFF; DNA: TGTGCCAGCAGAGAGACCGAGAGGGGGGAGCAGTTCTTC
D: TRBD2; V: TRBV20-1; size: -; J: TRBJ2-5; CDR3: CSAGGTTQETQYF; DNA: TGCAGTGCCGGGGGGACTACACAAGAGACCCAGTACTTC
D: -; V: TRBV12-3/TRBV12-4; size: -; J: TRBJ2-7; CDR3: CASSLRAQGQYF; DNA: TGTGCCAGCAGTTTGCGGGCTCAGGGGCAGTACTTC
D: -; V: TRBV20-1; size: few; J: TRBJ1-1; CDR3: CSARDKAYTEAFF; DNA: TGCAGTGCTAGAGATAAGGCGTACACTGAAGCTTTCTTT
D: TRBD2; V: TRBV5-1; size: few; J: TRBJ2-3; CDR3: CASSSATSGGTDTQYF; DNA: TGCGCCAGCAGTTCCGCGACTAGCGGGGGCACAGATACGCAGTATTTT